This TCR beta chain was profiled in a study of blood T cells in healthy people across ages. Germline CDR1 LNHNV, CDR2 YYDKDF (reference sequence). The CDR3 length is 14 residues. Together with a sample-barcoded 5' primer, a J-beta primer mix was included in a second PCR lasting about 6 to 11 cycles. TCRdb redid the calling of the 5' RACE reads with MiXCR, one entry per CDR3 protein. In the table there are hundreds of thousands of distinct CDR3 sequences, around 20% of which are singletons. This sequence originates from a man in his sixties or seventies in good health. The V gene is TRBV15, the J gene TRBJ2-5; possibly TRBD1 or TRBD2 for D (6 bases each). The last part of the DNA fits TRBJ2-1 better; the J call may be wrong. Sequenced material: blood. This CDR3 is CATSPRGRSNEQFF. For the CDR3, the DNA is TGTGCCACCAGCCCCCGGGGGCGGTCTAATGAGCAGTTCTTC.